Listed below are T cell receptor beta chains from one sample, sequenced in a study of cytomegalovirus exposure and HLA in healthy donors. The table came from immunoSEQ multiplex PCR; TCRdb's copy has only in-frame clones and leaves some out. The sample has approximately 110,000 clones; more than 60% are singletons. The sequenced sample consisted of PBMCs. These receptors originate from a female donor in good health and CMV-seropositive. CDR3s include the opening cysteine and the closing phenylalanine or tryptophan. The D gene is left open where the match is weak.

d_gene	v_gene	j_gene	CDR3nt	CDR3aa
TRBD2	TRBV5-1	TRBJ2-1	TGCGCCAGCAGCACAAGCGGGAGTGTTGAAAATGAGCAGTTCTTC	CASSTSGSVENEQFF
TRBD2	TRBV19	TRBJ2-3	TGTGCCAGTAGTATGGGACTAGCGGGAAGGACAGATACGCAGTATTTT	CASSMGLAGRTDTQYF
TRBD2	TRBV5-8	TRBJ2-3	TGTGCCAGCAGCGACTTCGGACTAGCCGGGACAGATACGCAGTATTTT	CASSDFGLAGTDTQYF
TRBD2	TRBV2	TRBJ2-7	TGTGCCAGCAGTGCGGGGGGGCGTTTAAGCGAGCAGTACTTC	CASSAGGRLSEQYF
TRBD1	TRBV7-8	TRBJ2-7	TGTGCCAGCAGCATGGGTGGGACAGCAGCCTACGAGCAGTACTTC	CASSMGGTAAYEQYF
-	TRBV10-2	TRBJ1-1	TGCGCCAGCAGTGAGTCGCGACAATTGAACACTGAAGCTTTCTTT	CASSESRQLNTEAFF
-	TRBV6-5	TRBJ1-2	TGTGCCAGCAGTTACTTCGGGGGAAAGGATGGCTACACCTTC	CASSYFGGKDGYTF
TRBD2	TRBV5-1	TRBJ2-1	TGCGCCAGCAGCTTGCTAGCCAGCGGGAGTTCCAATGAGCAGTTCTTC	CASSLLASGSSNEQFF
TRBD1	TRBV18	TRBJ1-2	TGTGCCAGCTCACTGGGGACAGTAAATGGCTACACCTTC	CASSLGTVNGYTF
-	TRBV27	TRBJ2-3	TGTGCCAGCAGTCTATGGGGCATCAGCACAGATACGCAGTATTTT	CASSLWGISTDTQYF
-	TRBV19	TRBJ1-2	TGTGCCAGTAGGCGGGGGCTCCTTGCCTATGGCTACACCTTC	CASRRGLLAYGYTF
TRBD1	TRBV6-5	TRBJ1-3	TGTGCCAGCAGTGCAGGGGGCACTGGAAACACCATATATTTT	CASSAGGTGNTIYF
-	TRBV11-2	TRBJ2-5	TGTGCCAGCAGCTTCTCCAGCTCGGGTGAGACCCAGTACTTC	CASSFSSSGETQYF
-	TRBV6-1	TRBJ2-2	TGTGCCAGCAGTTATAATAAAAACACCGGGGAGCTGTTTTTT	CASSYNKNTGELFF
TRBD2	TRBV19	TRBJ2-5	TGTGCCAGTAGTATAGGGCAGCGGGGGGGCGAGGAGACCCAGTACTTC	CASSIGQRGGEETQYF
-	TRBV6-5	TRBJ2-7	TGTGCCAGCAGTTCGCCGTCAGGGGGGAAGTACGAGCAGTACTTC	CASSSPSGGKYEQYF
-	TRBV7-2	TRBJ1-1	TGTGCCAGCATCTGGGGGACCGGGACAAGGACTGAAGCTTTCTTT	CASIWGTGTRTEAFF
TRBD1	TRBV5-1	TRBJ1-4	TGCGCCAGCAGCTTTACAGGGGGGACTAATGAAAAACTGTTTTTT	CASSFTGGTNEKLFF
TRBD2	TRBV10-1	TRBJ2-3	TGCGCCAGCAGTGAGGCCCTAGCGGGAGGCCGAGATACGCAGTATTTT	CASSEALAGGRDTQYF
-	TRBV28	TRBJ2-1	TGTGCCAGCAGTTTATATGGGAGCTCCTACAATGAGCAGTTCTTC	CASSLYGSSYNEQFF
TRBD2	TRBV5-5	TRBJ2-2	TGTGCCAGCAGCTTGCGGGCTAGCGGGGCCACCGGGGAGCTGTTTTTT	CASSLRASGATGELFF
-	TRBV19	TRBJ2-3	TGTGCCAGTAGTATGGGGGGTGTGAGAACGCAGTATTTT	CASSMGGVRTQYF
-	TRBV2	TRBJ2-5	TGTGCCAGCAGTCGGACGGGAGAGGAGACCCAGTACTTC	CASSRTGEETQYF
-	TRBV7-2	TRBJ2-1	TGTGCCAGCGGGGGCCAAATCAATGAGCAGTTCTTC	CASGGQINEQFF
-	TRBV12-5	TRBJ1-1	TGTGCTAGTGGTTTGGGGGGCGGGGCCAACACTGAAGCTTTCTTT	CASGLGGGANTEAFF
TRBD1	TRBV2	TRBJ2-7	TGTGCCAGCAGTGACTGGGACAGGGAATACGAGCAGTACTTC	CASSDWDREYEQYF
TRBD2	TRBV27	TRBJ2-3	TGTGCCAGCAGGCCGTCAATTAGCGGGAGGGAAGATACGCAGTATTTT	CASRPSISGREDTQYF
-	TRBV6-5	TRBJ1-2	TGTGCCAGCAGTTATCGGGGAAGCGCTACCTATGGCTACACCTTC	CASSYRGSATYGYTF
-	TRBV4-2	TRBJ2-5	TGTGCCAGCAGCCAAGATCAGGCAACGACCCAGTACTTC	CASSQDQATTQYF
TRBD2	TRBV4-2	TRBJ2-2	TGTGCCAGCAGCCAAGAAACTAGCGGGGGGGCCGGCGCCGGGGAGCTGTTTTTT	CASSQETSGGAGAGELFF
-	TRBV7-9	TRBJ1-6	TGTGCCAGCAGCTTAGCGGTGACAGGCCATTCACCCCTCCACTTT	CASSLAVTGHSPLHF
TRBD2	TRBV2	TRBJ2-1	TGTGCCAGCAAAAGGACTAGCGCGGAGAACAATGAGCAGTTCTTC	CASKRTSAENNEQFF
TRBD1	TRBV27	TRBJ1-4	TGTGCCAGCAGTCTGGACAGGGTGGGTGAAAAACTGTTTTTT	CASSLDRVGEKLFF
-	TRBV19	TRBJ2-2	TGTGCCAGTAGGTCGGCCGGGGAGCTGTTTTTT	CASRSAGELFF
-	TRBV7-4	TRBJ2-5	TGTGCCAGCAGCTTCTCGCCCGAGAAATGTTTGGAGACCCAGTACTTC	CASSFSPEKCLETQYF
-	TRBV2	TRBJ2-3	TGTGCCAGCAGTGTAGGTGGACTTAGCACAGATACGCAGTATTTT	CASSVGGLSTDTQYF
TRBD1	TRBV15	TRBJ2-2	TGTGCCACCAGCATCGGACAGGGGGACACCGGGGAGCTGTTTTTT	CATSIGQGDTGELFF
TRBD1	TRBV7-8	TRBJ1-2	TGTGCCAGCAGCTCGGGACAGGGTCGTAACTATGGCTACACCTTC	CASSSGQGRNYGYTF
TRBD1	TRBV5-1	TRBJ1-5	TGCGCCAGCAGCTTGGAGGGACAGAATAGCAATCAGCCCCAGCATTTT	CASSLEGQNSNQPQHF
-	TRBV6-1	TRBJ1-2	TGTGCCAGCAGTGAAGCGACACCACGTTATGGCTACACCTTC	CASSEATPRYGYTF
-	TRBV15	TRBJ1-5	TGTGCCACCAGCAGAGATCCCGCCAGCGTCAGCAATCAGCCCCAGCATTTT	CATSRDPASVSNQPQHF
-	TRBV19	TRBJ2-5	TGTGCCAGTAGCTGGGGAGCTTCAGAGACCCAGTACTTC	CASSWGASETQYF
TRBD2	TRBV7-9	TRBJ2-1	TGTGCCAGCAGCTTATGGGCCCTTAGCGGGGGGGTCAACAATGAGCAGTTCTTC	CASSLWALSGGVNNEQFF
TRBD1	TRBV12-5	TRBJ2-7	TGTGCTAGTGGTTTCAACCAGGACAGGGAGCAGTACTTC	CASGFNQDREQYF
TRBD1	TRBV7-8	TRBJ2-6	TGTGCCAGCAGCTTACGACAGGGAGTCCCTGGGGCCAACGTCCTGACTTTC	CASSLRQGVPGANVLTF
TRBD1	TRBV10-1	TRBJ2-7	TGCGCCAGCAGTGACTCCGGGACAGGGGCCTACGAGCAGTACTTC	CASSDSGTGAYEQYF
TRBD1	TRBV30	TRBJ1-6	TGTGCCTGGAGTTTGCCGGGACAGTGGAATTCACCCCTCCACTTT	CAWSLPGQWNSPLHF
TRBD1	TRBV7-3	TRBJ1-6	TGTGCCAGCAGCCGGGACAGAGGAAATTCACCCCTCCACTTT	CASSRDRGNSPLHF